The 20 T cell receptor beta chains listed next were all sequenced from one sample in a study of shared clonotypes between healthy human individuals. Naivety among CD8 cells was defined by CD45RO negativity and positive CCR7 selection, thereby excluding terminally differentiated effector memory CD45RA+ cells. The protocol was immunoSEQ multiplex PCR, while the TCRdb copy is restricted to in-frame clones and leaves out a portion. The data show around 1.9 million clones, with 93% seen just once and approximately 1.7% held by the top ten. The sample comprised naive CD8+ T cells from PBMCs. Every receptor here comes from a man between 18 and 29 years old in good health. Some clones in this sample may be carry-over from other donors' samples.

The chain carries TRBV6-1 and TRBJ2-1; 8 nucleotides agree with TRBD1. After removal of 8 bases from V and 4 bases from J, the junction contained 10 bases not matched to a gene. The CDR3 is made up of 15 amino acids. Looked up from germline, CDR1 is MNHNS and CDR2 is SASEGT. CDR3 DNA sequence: TGTGCCAGCGGTATGGGGACAGGAGAGTACAATGAGCAGTTCTTC. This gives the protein CASGMGTGEYNEQFF.

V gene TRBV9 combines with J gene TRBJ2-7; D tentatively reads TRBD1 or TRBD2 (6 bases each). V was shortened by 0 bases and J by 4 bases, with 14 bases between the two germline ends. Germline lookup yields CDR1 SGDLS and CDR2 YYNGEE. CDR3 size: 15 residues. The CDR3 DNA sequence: TGTGCCAGCAGCGTAGGTTGGGGGGCGATGTACGAGCAGTACTTC. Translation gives CASSVGWGAMYEQYF. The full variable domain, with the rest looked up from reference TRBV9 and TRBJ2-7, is DSGVTQTPKHLITATGQRVTLRCSPRSGDLSVYWYQQSLDQGLQFLIQYYNGEERAKGNILERFSAQQFPDLHSELNLSSLELGDSALYFCASSVGWGAMYEQYFGPGTRLTVT.

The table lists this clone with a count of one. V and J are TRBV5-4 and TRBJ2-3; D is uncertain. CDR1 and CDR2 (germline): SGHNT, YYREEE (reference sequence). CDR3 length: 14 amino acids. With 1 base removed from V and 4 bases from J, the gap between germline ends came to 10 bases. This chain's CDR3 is CASSLPDVADTQYF. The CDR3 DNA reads TGTGCCAGCAGCTTGCCTGACGTCGCAGATACGCAGTATTTT.

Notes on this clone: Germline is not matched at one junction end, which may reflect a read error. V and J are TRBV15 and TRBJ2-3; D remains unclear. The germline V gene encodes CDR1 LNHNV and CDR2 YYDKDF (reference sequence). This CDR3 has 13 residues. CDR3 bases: TGTGCCACCAGCCGAGAATCTAGGGATACGCAGTATTTT. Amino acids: CATSRESRDTQYF.

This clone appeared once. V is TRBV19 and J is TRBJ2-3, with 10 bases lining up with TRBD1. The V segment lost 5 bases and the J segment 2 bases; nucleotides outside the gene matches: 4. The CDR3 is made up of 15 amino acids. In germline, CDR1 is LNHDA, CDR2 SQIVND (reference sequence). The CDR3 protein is CASSWTGGTTDTQYF. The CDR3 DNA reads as TGTGCCAGTAGTTGGACAGGGGGAACCACAGATACGCAGTATTTT.

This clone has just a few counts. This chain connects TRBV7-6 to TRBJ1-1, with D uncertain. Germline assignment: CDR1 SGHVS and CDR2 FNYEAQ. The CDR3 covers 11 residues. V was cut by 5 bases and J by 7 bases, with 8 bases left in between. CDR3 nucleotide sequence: TGTGCCAGCAGCCCGGAGGATGAAGCTTTCTTT. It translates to CASSPEDEAFF.

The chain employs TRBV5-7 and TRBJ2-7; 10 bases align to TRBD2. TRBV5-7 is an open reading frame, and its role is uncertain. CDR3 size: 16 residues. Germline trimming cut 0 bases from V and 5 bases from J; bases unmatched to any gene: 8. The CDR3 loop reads CASSLGWGLANHEQYF. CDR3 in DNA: TGTGCCAGCAGCTTGGGGTGGGGACTAGCGAACCACGAGCAGTACTTC.

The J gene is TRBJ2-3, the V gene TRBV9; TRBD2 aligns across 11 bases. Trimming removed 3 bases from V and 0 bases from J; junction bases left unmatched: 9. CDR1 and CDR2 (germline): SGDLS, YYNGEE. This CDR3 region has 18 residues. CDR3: CASSALPRTSGSTDTQYF. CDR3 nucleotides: TGTGCCAGCAGCGCGCTCCCCAGGACTAGCGGGAGCACAGATACGCAGTATTTT. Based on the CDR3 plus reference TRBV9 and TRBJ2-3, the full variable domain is DSGVTQTPKHLITATGQRVTLRCSPRSGDLSVYWYQQSLDQGLQFLIQYYNGEERAKGNILERFSAQQFPDLHSELNLSSLELGDSALYFCASSALPRTSGSTDTQYFGPGTRLTVL.

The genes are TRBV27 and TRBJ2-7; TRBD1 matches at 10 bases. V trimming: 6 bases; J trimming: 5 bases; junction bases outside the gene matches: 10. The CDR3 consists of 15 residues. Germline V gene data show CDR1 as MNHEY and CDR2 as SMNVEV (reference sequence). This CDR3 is CASRPWTGGVNEQYF. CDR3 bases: TGTGCCAGCAGACCTTGGACAGGGGGGGTTAACGAGCAGTACTTC.

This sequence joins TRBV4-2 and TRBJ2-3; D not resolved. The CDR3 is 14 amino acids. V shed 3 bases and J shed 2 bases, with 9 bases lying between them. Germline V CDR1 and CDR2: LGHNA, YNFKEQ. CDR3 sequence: CASSQELDTDTQYF. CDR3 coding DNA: TGTGCCAGCAGCCAGGAGCTGGACACAGATACGCAGTATTTT.

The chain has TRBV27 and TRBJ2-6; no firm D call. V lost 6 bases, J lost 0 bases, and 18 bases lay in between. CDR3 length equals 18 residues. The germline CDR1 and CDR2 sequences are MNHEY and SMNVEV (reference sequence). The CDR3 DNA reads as TGTGCCAGCAGCCCCATAGGCCCCTCTGGCTCTGGGGCCAACGTCCTGACTTTC. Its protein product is CASSPIGPSGSGANVLTF. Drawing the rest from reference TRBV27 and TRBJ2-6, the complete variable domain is EAQVTQNPRYLITVTGKKLTVTCSQNMNHEYMSWYRQDPGLGLRQIYYSMNVEVTDKGDVPEGYKVSRKEKRNFPLILESPSPNQTSLYFCASSPIGPSGSGANVLTFGAGSRLTVL.

The CDR3: CASSIKHNEQFF. The CDR3 DNA reads TGTGCCAGCAGTATTAAACACAATGAGCAGTTCTTC. This chain connects TRBV9 to TRBJ2-1; D is unclear. V was cut by 5 bases and J by 5 bases, with 8 bases left in between. Germline assignment: CDR1 SGDLS and CDR2 YYNGEE. CDR3 length: 12 residues.

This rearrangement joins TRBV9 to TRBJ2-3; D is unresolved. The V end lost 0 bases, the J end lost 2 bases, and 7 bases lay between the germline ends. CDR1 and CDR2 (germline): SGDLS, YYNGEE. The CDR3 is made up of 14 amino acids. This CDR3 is CASSVEKNTDTQYF. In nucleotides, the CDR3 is TGTGCCAGCAGCGTAGAGAAGAACACAGATACGCAGTATTTT.

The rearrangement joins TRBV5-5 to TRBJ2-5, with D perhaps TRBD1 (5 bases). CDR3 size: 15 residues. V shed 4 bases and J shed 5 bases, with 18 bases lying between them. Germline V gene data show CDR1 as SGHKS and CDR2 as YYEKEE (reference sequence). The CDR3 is CASSPDPERGETQYF. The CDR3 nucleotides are TGTGCCAGCAGCCCAGACCCTGAAAGGGGTGAGACCCAGTACTTC.

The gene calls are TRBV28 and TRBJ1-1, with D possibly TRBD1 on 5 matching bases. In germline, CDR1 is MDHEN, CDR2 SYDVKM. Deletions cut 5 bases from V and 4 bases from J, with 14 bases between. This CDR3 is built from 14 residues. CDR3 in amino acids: CASSPSRELTEAFF. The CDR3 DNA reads TGTGCCAGCAGTCCAAGCAGGGAACTCACTGAAGCTTTCTTT.

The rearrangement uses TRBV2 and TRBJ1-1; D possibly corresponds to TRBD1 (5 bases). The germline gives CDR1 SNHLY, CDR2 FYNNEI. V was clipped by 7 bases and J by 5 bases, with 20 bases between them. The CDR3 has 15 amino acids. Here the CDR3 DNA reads TGTGCCAGCAAAGTCTCCCCGGGACCGGGGACTGAAGCTTTCTTT. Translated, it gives CASKVSPGPGTEAFF.

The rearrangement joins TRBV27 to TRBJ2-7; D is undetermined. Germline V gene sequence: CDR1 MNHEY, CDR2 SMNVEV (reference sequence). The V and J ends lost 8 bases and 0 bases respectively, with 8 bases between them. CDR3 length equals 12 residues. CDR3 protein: CASAQSSYEQYF. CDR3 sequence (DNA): TGTGCCAGCGCCCAGAGCTCCTACGAGCAGTACTTC.

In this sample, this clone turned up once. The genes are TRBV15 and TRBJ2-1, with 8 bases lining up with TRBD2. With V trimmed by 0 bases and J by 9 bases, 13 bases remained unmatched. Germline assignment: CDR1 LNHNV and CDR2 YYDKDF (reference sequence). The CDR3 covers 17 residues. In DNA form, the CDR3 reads TGTGCCACCAGCAGAGATCTGAGCGGGAGATCGCAAGGTGAGCAGTTCTTC. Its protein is CATSRDLSGRSQGEQFF.

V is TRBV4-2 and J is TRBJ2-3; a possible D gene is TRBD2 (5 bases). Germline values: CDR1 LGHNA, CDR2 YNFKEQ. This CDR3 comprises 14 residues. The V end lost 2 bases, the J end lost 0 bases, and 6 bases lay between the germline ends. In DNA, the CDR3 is TGTGCCAGCAGCCAATGGACTAGCACAGATACGCAGTATTTT. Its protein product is CASSQWTSTDTQYF.

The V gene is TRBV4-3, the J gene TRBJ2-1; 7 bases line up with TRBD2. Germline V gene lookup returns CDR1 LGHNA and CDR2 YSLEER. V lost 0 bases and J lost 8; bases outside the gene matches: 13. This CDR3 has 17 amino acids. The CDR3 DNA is TGCGCCAGCAGCCAAGACCTCGGGACTATATTATTCGATGAGCAGTTCTTC. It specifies CASSQDLGTILFDEQFF.